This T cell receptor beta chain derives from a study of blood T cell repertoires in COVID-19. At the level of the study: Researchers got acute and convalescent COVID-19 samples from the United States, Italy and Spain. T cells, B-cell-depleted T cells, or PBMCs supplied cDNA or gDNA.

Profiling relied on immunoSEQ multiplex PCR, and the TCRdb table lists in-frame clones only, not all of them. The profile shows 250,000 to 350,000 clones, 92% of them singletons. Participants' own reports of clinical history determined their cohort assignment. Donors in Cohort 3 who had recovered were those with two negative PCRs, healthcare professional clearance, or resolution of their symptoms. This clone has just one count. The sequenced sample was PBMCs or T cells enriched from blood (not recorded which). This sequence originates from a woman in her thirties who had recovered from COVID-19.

This CDR3 reads CATSPRPISSGANVLTF. DNA for the CDR3: TGTGCCACCAGCCCCAGGCCTATAAGCTCTGGGGCCAACGTCCTGACTTTC. The chain joins TRBV15 to TRBJ2-6; no definite D call. Germline V lookup: CDR1 LNHNV, CDR2 YYDKDF (reference sequence). The length of the CDR3 is 17 residues. Trimming cost V 5 bases and J 0 bases, with 14 bases left between them.